This TCR beta chain was profiled in a study of cytomegalovirus exposure and HLA in healthy donors. About the study: The approximately 130 validation repertoires and the approximately 670 first-cohort repertoires shared a platform, a later analysis reported.

TCRdb keeps only in-frame clones here, not all; method: immunoSEQ multiplex PCR. The table lists 200,000 to 250,000 clones, more than 75% of them singletons. The donors formed part of the roughly 120-subject validation cohort, distinct from the roughly 700-subject first cohort. This CDR3 is built from 14 residues. V shed 3 bases and J 4 bases; nucleotides not matched to a gene: 3. Germline values: CDR1 SGHDN, CDR2 FVKESK. Overall study findings and caveats: Cytomegalovirus-associated TCR beta chains were listed, numbering 164.

On this clone: The target antigen is unknown.

This TCR derives from a man between 18 and 29 years old in good health and CMV-seronegative. What was sequenced was PBMCs. The chain couples TRBV14 to TRBJ1-2; 9 bases line up with TRBD1. The DNA for the CDR3 is TGTGCCAGCAGCCAGCGACAGGGGGGCTATGGCTACACCTTC. Its translation is CASSQRQGGYGYTF. The full variable domain, its missing parts supplied by reference TRBV14 and TRBJ1-2, is EAGVTQFPSHSVIEKGQTVTLRCDPISGHDNLYWYRRVMGKEIKFLLHFVKESKQDESGMPNNRFLAERTGGTYSTLKVQPAELEDSGVYFCASSQRQGGYGYTFGSGTRLTVV.